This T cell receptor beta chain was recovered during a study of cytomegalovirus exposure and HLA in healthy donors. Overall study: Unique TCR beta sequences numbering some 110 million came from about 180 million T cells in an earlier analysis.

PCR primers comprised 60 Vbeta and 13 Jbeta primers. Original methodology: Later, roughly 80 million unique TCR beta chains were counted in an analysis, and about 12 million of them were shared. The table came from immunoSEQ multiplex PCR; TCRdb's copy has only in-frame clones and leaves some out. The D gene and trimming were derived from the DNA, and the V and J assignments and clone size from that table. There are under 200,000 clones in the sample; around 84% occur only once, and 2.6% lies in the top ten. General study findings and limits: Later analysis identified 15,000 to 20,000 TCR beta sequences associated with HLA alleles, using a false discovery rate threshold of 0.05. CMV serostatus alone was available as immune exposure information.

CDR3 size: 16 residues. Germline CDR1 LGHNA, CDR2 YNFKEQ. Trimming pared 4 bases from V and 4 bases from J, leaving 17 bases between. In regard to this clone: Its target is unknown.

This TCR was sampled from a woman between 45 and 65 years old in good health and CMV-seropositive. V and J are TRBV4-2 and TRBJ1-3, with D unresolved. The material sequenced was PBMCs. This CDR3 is CASSPLATGSGNTIYF. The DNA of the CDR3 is TGTGCCAGCAGCCCACTTGCGACGGGTTCGGGAAACACCATATATTTT.